Below are 31 T cell receptor beta chains sequenced from a single sample in a study of PD-L1 blockade in urothelial cancer. Described time point: pretreatment peripheral blood. TCRdb's table, derived via immunoSEQ multiplex PCR, lists solely in-frame clones and lacks some. The sample carries approximately 100,000 clones, 80% to 90% recorded once. The starting material was PBMCs, obtained around atezolizumab (anti-PD-L1) treatment. These receptors all come from an elderly woman with urothelial cancer.

The chain uses TRBV7-9 and TRBJ1-1, with 10 bases fitting TRBD1. This CDR3 comprises 16 residues. Germline V gives CDR1 SEHNR, CDR2 FQNEAQ (reference sequence). J gave up 1 base and V 5 bases, and 7 bases lay outside the gene matches. As DNA, the CDR3 is TGTGCCAGCAGCGACGGGACAGGGGTTCCGAACACTGAAGCTTTCTTT. Its protein product is CASSDGTGVPNTEAFF.

This chain uses TRBV5-6 with TRBJ2-2; 10 bases align to TRBD2. Trimming took 5 bases from V and 3 from J; bases not matched to a gene: 1. There are 14 residues in the CDR3. CDR1 is SGHDT, CDR2 YYEEEE, per germline. CDR3 amino acids: CASRAGGYTGELFF. The CDR3 DNA sequence: TGTGCCAGCAGAGCGGGAGGGTACACCGGGGAGCTGTTTTTT.

The chain has TRBV19 and TRBJ2-1, with TRBD2 identical over 11 bases. CDR1 LNHDA and CDR2 SQIVND come from the germline V gene (reference sequence). The CDR3 consists of 14 residues. With V trimmed by 10 bases and J by 5 bases, 7 bases remained unmatched. CDR3 nucleotides: TGTGCCACCAAACCGGGACTAGCGGACAATGAGCAGTTCTTC. Translation: CATKPGLADNEQFF.

This clone was counted only a few times. The V and J genes are TRBV6-1 and TRBJ1-3, with a possible D match to TRBD1 (5 bases). Germline CDR1 MNHNS, CDR2 SASEGT. The CDR3 loop spans 13 amino acids. V dropped 2 bases and J dropped 9 bases, with 11 bases sitting between them. The CDR3 is CASSERPGATIYF. The DNA of the CDR3 is TGTGCCAGCAGTGAACGACCTGGGGCCACCATATATTTT.

The gene calls are TRBV2 and TRBJ2-1; 8 bases map to TRBD1. The CDR3 covers 14 residues. The germline CDR1 and CDR2 sequences are SNHLY and FYNNEI. V was pared by 7 bases and J by 6 bases, with 8 bases of the junction left unmatched. In nucleotides, the CDR3 is TGTGCCAGCACTAGGACAGGGACAGGCAATGAGCAGTTCTTC. This gives the protein CASTRTGTGNEQFF.

This chain joins TRBV28 and TRBJ1-3, with D maybe TRBD1 (6 bases). The CDR3 is made up of 17 amino acids. Trimming removed 7 bases at V and 3 bases at J, with 22 bases between. Per germline, CDR1 MDHEN and CDR2 SYDVKM. CDR3 DNA sequence: TGTGCCAGCACCACCCCGCGGGGGGGCAGTTATGGAAACACCATATATTTT. It yields the protein CASTTPRGGSYGNTIYF.

This sequence joins TRBV25-1 and TRBJ2-6; 8 bases map to TRBD2. Germline V lookup: CDR1 MGHDK, CDR2 SYGVNS. The V gene end was trimmed by 0 bases and the J gene end by 4 bases; junction bases not matched to a gene: 2. This CDR3 is built from 16 residues. CDR3 in amino acids: CASSEYGGGGANVLTF. CDR3 bases: TGTGCCAGCAGTGAATACGGGGGGGGAGGGGCCAACGTCCTGACTTTC.

The rearrangement links TRBV5-1 to TRBJ1-1, with D maybe TRBD1 (5 bases). The CDR3 extends over 15 amino acids. Germline-derived CDR1 and CDR2 are SGHRS and YFSETQ. Trimming removed 1 base from V and 1 base from J, with 11 bases in between. The CDR3 sequence: CASSLQGPPNTEAFF. The CDR3 DNA reads as TGCGCCAGCAGCTTGCAGGGCCCACCGAACACTGAAGCTTTCTTT.

This sequence joins TRBV15 and TRBJ2-2; D is possibly TRBD2 (5 bases). The CDR3 has 14 amino acids. Germline-derived CDR1 and CDR2 are LNHNV and YYDKDF (reference sequence). V was shortened by 4 bases and J by 8 bases, with 14 bases between the two germline ends. The CDR3 loop is CATSTRPGRGELFF. CDR3 bases: TGTGCCACCAGCACTCGACCGGGAAGGGGGGAGCTGTTTTTT.

The genes are TRBV6-1 and TRBJ1-5, with TRBD1 as a possible D gene (6 bases). Trimming stripped 8 bases from V and 4 bases from J, with 12 bases between. This CDR3 comprises 13 residues. The germline CDR1 and CDR2 sequences are MNHNS and SASEGT. The CDR3 spells CASRQVNNQPQHF. As DNA, the CDR3 is TGTGCCAGCCGACAGGTGAATAATCAGCCCCAGCATTTT.

The count of this clone is one. The V call is TRBV6-1, the J call TRBJ2-6, with 7 bases matching TRBD1. V shed 5 bases and J 2 bases; nucleotides not matched to a gene: 3. The CDR3 totals 15 residues. The germline V gene has CDR1 MNHNS and CDR2 SASEGT. The CDR3 here is CASSTGVPGANVLTF. Written as DNA, the CDR3 is TGTGCCAGCAGTACAGGGGTCCCTGGGGCCAACGTCCTGACTTTC.

V gene TRBV7-9 combines with J gene TRBJ1-1; weak D call: TRBD1 (5 bases). The CDR3 is made up of 15 amino acids. V was pared by 5 bases and J by 1 base, with 14 bases between. Germline V lookup: CDR1 SEHNR, CDR2 FQNEAQ (reference sequence). In DNA, the CDR3 is TGTGCCAGCAGCCCTAGGGAGGGGCGGAACACTGAAGCTTTCTTT. Translating it yields CASSPREGRNTEAFF.

This clone was counted once. This chain uses TRBV18 with TRBJ2-7; no definite D call. CDR1 and CDR2 from the germline V gene are KGHSH and LQKENI. CDR3 length: 13 amino acids. With 1 base removed from V and 3 bases from J, the gap between germline ends came to 7 bases. The CDR3: CASSPQMSYEQYF. CDR3 in DNA: TGTGCCAGCTCACCACAGATGAGCTACGAGCAGTACTTC.

The chain uses TRBV4-2 and TRBJ2-1; 9 nucleotides match TRBD2. Germline CDR1 LGHNA, CDR2 YNFKEQ. Losses at the gene ends were 1 base for V and 4 bases for J; bases not matched to a gene: 5. This CDR3 has 16 amino acids. CDR3 in amino acids: CASSQGSSGMYNEQFF. For the CDR3, the DNA is TGTGCCAGCAGCCAAGGGTCTAGCGGGATGTACAATGAGCAGTTCTTC.

V usage is TRBV27 and J usage is TRBJ2-2, with D perhaps matching TRBD1 (6 bases). Germline lookup yields CDR1 MNHEY and CDR2 SMNVEV (reference sequence). The V gene lost 5 bases and the J gene lost 6 bases, with 10 bases spanning the gap. The CDR3 covers 13 residues. The CDR3 region is CASSATGSGELFF. CDR3 bases: TGTGCCAGCAGTGCTACAGGGTCCGGGGAGCTGTTTTTT.

The rearrangement links TRBV10-2 to TRBJ2-7; a possible D gene is TRBD1 (5 bases). The CDR3 sequence is 15 residues long. Per germline, CDR1 WSHSY and CDR2 SAAADI. V was clipped by 0 bases and J by 3 bases, with 12 bases between them. DNA for the CDR3: TGCGCCAGCAGTGAGTCAACAGGACCCATCTACGAGCAGTACTTC. Its translation: CASSESTGPIYEQYF.

The J gene is TRBJ1-5, the V gene TRBV5-1, with D possibly being TRBD1 (6 bases). This CDR3 has 15 residues. V was shortened by 0 bases and J by 6 bases, with 13 bases between the two germline ends. The germline V gene encodes CDR1 SGHRS and CDR2 YFSETQ. CDR3 in amino acids: CASSLDSGVSQPQHF. In DNA, the CDR3 is TGCGCCAGCAGCTTGGACTCAGGGGTGAGTCAGCCCCAGCATTTT.

V gene TRBV5-5 combines with J gene TRBJ2-5; 7 bases fit TRBD2. Trimming cost V 6 bases and J 3 bases; bases outside gene matches: 8. The CDR3 has 14 residues. Per the germline V gene, CDR1 is SGHKS and CDR2 is YYEKEE (reference sequence). In DNA form, the CDR3 reads TGTGCCAGCATAAAGTTTGGGGGGGAAGAGACCCAGTACTTC. It yields the protein CASIKFGGEETQYF.

In nucleotides, the CDR3 is TGTGCCAGCAGCAAAGAGGAGGTAGCGAATGAAAAACTGTTTTTT. Encoded protein: CASSKEEVANEKLFF. This rearrangement joins TRBV21-1 to TRBJ1-4. TRBV21-1 is an annotated pseudogene. The CDR3 totals 15 residues.

The V call is TRBV15, the J call TRBJ1-4, with D possibly being TRBD1 (5 bases). Trimming shortened V by 1 base and J by 5 bases, and 14 bases separated the two germline ends. Germline CDR1 LNHNV, CDR2 YYDKDF (reference sequence). The length of the CDR3 is 16 residues. CDR3 amino acids: CATSRGGGGKNEKLFF. The DNA for the CDR3 is TGTGCCACCAGCAGAGGGGGGGGAGGGAAAAATGAAAAACTGTTTTTT.

The chain joins TRBV29-1 to TRBJ2-1, with 11 bases fitting TRBD1. Germline V gives CDR1 SQVTM, CDR2 ANQGSEA. Trimming removed 5 bases from V and 9 bases from J; junction bases left unmatched: 9. The CDR3 loop spans 14 amino acids. The DNA of the CDR3 is TGCAGCGTTTCGGGACAGGGGGTCACCCTTGAGCAGTTCTTC. Residues: CSVSGQGVTLEQFF.

The CDR3 loop is CASSDGTGLYEQYF. The DNA for the CDR3 is TGCGCCAGCAGTGATGGAACAGGGCTCTACGAGCAGTACTTC. The genes are TRBV10-1 and TRBJ2-7; D is perhaps TRBD1 (6 bases). Germline lookup yields CDR1 WNHNN and CDR2 SYGVQD (reference sequence). The CDR3 has 14 residues. Trimming removed 3 bases at V and 3 bases at J, with 12 bases between.

The chain uses TRBV2 and TRBJ1-3; TRBD1 matches at 9 bases. V was clipped by 7 bases and J by 4 bases; unmatched bases: 2. This CDR3 contains 13 residues. CDR1 and CDR2 (germline): SNHLY, FYNNEI. CDR3: CASIGTGGNTIYF. As DNA, the CDR3 is TGTGCCAGCATCGGGACAGGGGGAAACACCATATATTTT.

The rearrangement uses TRBV27 and TRBJ1-1; possibly TRBD1 for D (6 bases). The V end was cut by 6 bases, the J end by 5 bases, with 13 bases between. The CDR3 runs 13 residues. Germline V lookup: CDR1 MNHEY, CDR2 SMNVEV (reference sequence). Written as DNA, the CDR3 is TGTGCCAGCAGACCCGGGGGGCGGACTGAAGCTTTCTTT. This encodes CASRPGGRTEAFF.

Points on this clone: The sample contains more than one DNA sequence encoding this CDR3. The chain has TRBV10-3 and TRBJ1-3; possible D gene TRBD1, 5 bases. V lost 6 bases and J 0 bases, leaving 6 bases between the germline ends. This CDR3 comprises 13 residues. CDR1 and CDR2 (germline): ENHRY, SYGVKD. As DNA, the CDR3 is TGTGCCATCAGCGACAGCTCTGGAAACACCATATATTTT. This gives the protein CAISDSSGNTIYF.

CDR3 DNA: TGTGCCAGCAGTTTTTCCCGGACAGCGAGGGTTAATCAGCCCCAGCATTTT. This translates into CASSFSRTARVNQPQHF. The rearrangement links TRBV28 to TRBJ1-5; D is possibly TRBD1 (6 bases). CDR1 and CDR2 (germline): MDHEN, SYDVKM. This CDR3 is 17 amino acids long. V was pared by 3 bases and J by 4 bases, with 19 bases between.

The chain employs TRBV28 and TRBJ2-7, with 8 bases matching TRBD2. Germline V gene sequence: CDR1 MDHEN, CDR2 SYDVKM. This CDR3 spans 16 amino acids. Trimming took 5 bases from V and 0 from J; bases not matched to a gene: 9. The CDR3 DNA reads as TGTGCCAGCAGTGGACTAGCCAATACCCACTCCTACGAGCAGTACTTC. Translating it yields CASSGLANTHSYEQYF.

V is TRBV28 and J is TRBJ1-5; the D gene is possibly TRBD1 (5 bases). V lost 4 bases and J 7 bases, leaving 11 bases between the germline ends. The CDR3 spans 13 residues. Per germline, CDR1 MDHEN and CDR2 SYDVKM. The CDR3 sequence is CASSWPGEQPQHF. The CDR3 nucleotides are TGTGCCAGCAGTTGGCCGGGGGAGCAGCCCCAGCATTTT.

V and J are TRBV2 and TRBJ1-2, with D possibly TRBD1 on 6 matching bases. CDR1 and CDR2 (germline): SNHLY, FYNNEI. V lost 3 bases and J 0 bases, leaving 11 bases between the germline ends. The CDR3 extends over 15 amino acids. DNA for the CDR3: TGTGCCAGCAGTGATAGCAGGGGAGCTAACTATGGCTACACCTTC. Amino acids: CASSDSRGANYGYTF. Using reference TRBV2 and TRBJ1-2 for the parts outside the CDR3, the full variable domain is EPEVTQTPSHQVTQMGQEVILRCVPISNHLYFYWYRQILGQKVEFLVSFYNNEISEKSEIFDDQFSVERPDGSNFTLKIRSTKLEDSAMYFCASSDSRGANYGYTFGSGTRLTVV.

The V call is TRBV10-2, the J call TRBJ1-3, with a weak D call TRBD1 (6 bases). The length of the CDR3 is 15 residues. Germline V CDR1 and CDR2: WSHSY, SAAADI. V was shortened by 7 bases and J by 1 base, with 14 bases between the two germline ends. In nucleotides, the CDR3 is TGCGCCAGCATCCCCCTGGACAGATCTGGAAACACCATATATTTT. Translating it yields CASIPLDRSGNTIYF.

The V gene is TRBV4-1, the J gene TRBJ2-3, with 10 positions matching TRBD2. Trimming removed 0 bases from V and 6 bases from J; junction bases left unmatched: 3. The CDR3 sequence is 15 residues long. From germline, CDR1 is MGHRA and CDR2 YSYEKL. The CDR3 sequence is CASSQDIAGGDTQYF. CDR3 in DNA: TGCGCCAGCAGCCAAGACATAGCGGGAGGTGATACGCAGTATTTT.